Listed below are T cell receptor beta chains from one sample, sequenced in a study of cytomegalovirus exposure and HLA in healthy donors. Clones were read by immunoSEQ multiplex PCR, and TCRdb kept only the in-frame ones, dropping some. The table has roughly 140,000 clones, 60% to 85% seen once. Sequenced: PBMCs. Receptor source: a man aged 35 to 55 in good health and CMV-seropositive. CDR3s include the opening cysteine and the closing phenylalanine or tryptophan. Fields, in order: J gene, V gene, CDR3 protein.

J gene: TRBJ1-1; V gene: TRBV19; CDR3 protein: CASRTEPNTEAFF
J gene: TRBJ1-1; V gene: TRBV11-2; CDR3 protein: CASSPPWRSNTEAFF
J gene: TRBJ2-5; V gene: TRBV4-1; CDR3 protein: CASSHDRDLQETQYF
J gene: TRBJ1-1; V gene: TRBV5-6; CDR3 protein: CASSVAGGRHTEAFF
J gene: TRBJ1-1; V gene: TRBV7-8; CDR3 protein: CASSFSSGTGIMNTEAFF
J gene: TRBJ2-7; V gene: TRBV6-5; CDR3 protein: CASRRTGVPYEQYF
J gene: TRBJ2-5; V gene: TRBV6-6; CDR3 protein: CASSPGLAGVETQYF
J gene: TRBJ1-1; V gene: TRBV6-5; CDR3 protein: CASSYSSVRRDTEAFF
J gene: TRBJ1-1; V gene: TRBV11-3; CDR3 protein: CASRLSPAGERDEAFF
J gene: TRBJ1-1; V gene: TRBV6-1; CDR3 protein: CASSDVGAYTEAFF
J gene: TRBJ1-6; V gene: TRBV10-2; CDR3 protein: CASSESSGVSSSPLHF
J gene: TRBJ2-7; V gene: TRBV11-3; CDR3 protein: CASSSRGAGGSEQYF
J gene: TRBJ2-3; V gene: TRBV5-6; CDR3 protein: CASSFVAQITSTDTQYF
J gene: TRBJ2-7; V gene: TRBV5-1; CDR3 protein: CASSLGVERPTYEQYF
J gene: TRBJ2-3; V gene: TRBV4-1; CDR3 protein: CASSQDRGPSTDTQYF
J gene: TRBJ2-3; V gene: TRBV9; CDR3 protein: CASSVMGLASDTQYF
J gene: TRBJ2-2; V gene: TRBV6-4; CDR3 protein: CASSVDRATGELFF
J gene: TRBJ2-7; V gene: TRBV5-8; CDR3 protein: CASSFGQIYEQYF
J gene: TRBJ2-1; V gene: TRBV5-1; CDR3 protein: CASKISGTSGGREQFF
J gene: TRBJ2-7; V gene: TRBV10-1; CDR3 protein: CASRSRDSYEQYF
J gene: TRBJ1-5; V gene: TRBV28; CDR3 protein: CASARQGVSNQPQHF
J gene: TRBJ1-6; V gene: TRBV5-4; CDR3 protein: CASSFPGQGNSPLHF
J gene: TRBJ2-5; V gene: TRBV5-1; CDR3 protein: CASSVDSGETQYF
J gene: TRBJ1-1; V gene: TRBV2; CDR3 protein: CASSDRGSRAEAFF
J gene: TRBJ2-1; V gene: TRBV7-9; CDR3 protein: CASSSGDRGLGEQFF
J gene: TRBJ2-7; V gene: TRBV28; CDR3 protein: CASSPPGGSGGAHEQYF
J gene: TRBJ2-3; V gene: TRBV4-2; CDR3 protein: CASSLLAGDTDTQYF
J gene: TRBJ2-5; V gene: TRBV4-1; CDR3 protein: CASSHRDRNYGQYF
J gene: TRBJ2-2; V gene: TRBV29-1; CDR3 protein: CSARRDRSTGELFF
J gene: TRBJ1-4; V gene: TRBV7-8; CDR3 protein: CASSNGQGHEKLFF
J gene: TRBJ2-7; V gene: TRBV6-6; CDR3 protein: CASSSQGHEQYF
J gene: TRBJ1-1; V gene: TRBV10-2; CDR3 protein: CASSMGGHTEAFF
J gene: TRBJ1-1; V gene: TRBV4-1; CDR3 protein: CASSRDIPNTEAFF
J gene: TRBJ2-7; V gene: TRBV27; CDR3 protein: CASKQLGQGTYEQYF
J gene: TRBJ2-1; V gene: TRBV7-2; CDR3 protein: CASPPGTSGNNEQFF
J gene: TRBJ2-1; V gene: TRBV11-2; CDR3 protein: CASSLSTGTGVNEQFF
J gene: TRBJ2-7; V gene: TRBV5-1; CDR3 protein: CASSFGTGAYEQYF
J gene: TRBJ1-4; V gene: TRBV5-1; CDR3 protein: CASSLTGQGNEKLFF
J gene: TRBJ2-3; V gene: TRBV5-1; CDR3 protein: CASSLTVLAGGDTQYF
J gene: TRBJ1-1; V gene: TRBV29-1; CDR3 protein: CSVEMTGGNTEAFF
J gene: TRBJ1-1; V gene: TRBV11-3; CDR3 protein: CASSLARNTEAFF
J gene: TRBJ2-7; V gene: TRBV7-7; CDR3 protein: CASSPDRASYEQYF
J gene: TRBJ2-4; V gene: TRBV10-3; CDR3 protein: CAVGMAKNIQYF
J gene: TRBJ1-1; V gene: TRBV23-1; CDR3 protein: CASWEIATEAFF
J gene: TRBJ1-2; V gene: TRBV19; CDR3 protein: CASGSGDRFLYGYTF
J gene: TRBJ1-4; V gene: TRBV28; CDR3 protein: CASSPTGEAVGEKLFF
J gene: TRBJ2-5; V gene: TRBV6-5; CDR3 protein: CASSYLETQYF
J gene: TRBJ2-7; V gene: TRBV7-2; CDR3 protein: CASSLIPSGGYEQYF
J gene: TRBJ2-7; V gene: TRBV6-5; CDR3 protein: CASSPRDRFSYEQYF